These 32 T cell receptor beta chains came from one sample sequenced in a study of CXCR3-negative and CXCR3-positive naive CD8 T cells. Points from the study as a whole: Higher TRB CDR3 hydrophobicity marked CXCR3-positive naive cells relative to CXCR3-negative naive cells.

No cognate antigen is known for these TCRs. cDNA libraries for TRB were generated by 5' RACE incorporating UMI labels. TCRdb re-called the 5' RACE reads and shows each CDR3 protein once, DNA omitted. This table holds about 120,000 distinct CDR3 sequences. Sequenced material: naive CXCR3+ CD8+ T cells from blood. Subset in this sample: CD45RO-CCR7+CD27+CD95- naive CD8+ T cells expressing CXCR3 (TNR3+). The receptors stem from a human donor in good health. Some clones in this sample may be carry-over from other donors' samples.

The chain joins TRBV9 to TRBJ1-1; the D call of TRBD1 rests on TCRdb alone, since no DNA is present to check it. Germline CDR1 reads SGDLS; CDR2 reads YYNGEE. The CDR3 loop spans 13 amino acids. CDR3 residues: CASSETGGSRAFF.

The chain combines TRBV4-2 with TRBJ1-1; checking the TCRdb D call of TRBD1 is not possible without DNA. CDR3 length equals 17 residues. Germline V gene data show CDR1 as LGHNA and CDR2 as YNFKEQ. The CDR3 region is CASSQTTGTSLNTEAFF.

The chain links TRBV20-1 to TRBJ2-1. Germline lookup yields CDR1 DFQATT and CDR2 SNEGSKA (reference sequence). CDR3 length: 16 amino acids. Here the CDR3 reads CSARDLDGSSYNEQFF.

V gene TRBV12-3 or TRBV12-4 combines with J gene TRBJ2-2; no DNA is available, so the TRBD2 call from TCRdb remains unchecked. CDR3 length: 14 residues. CDR3: CASSLGGNTGELFF.

The chain links TRBV3-1 to TRBJ2-3; TCRdb picks TRBD1, but there is no DNA to check that call. CDR3 length: 16 amino acids. Germline V gene data show CDR1 as LGHDT and CDR2 as YNNKEL (reference sequence). The CDR3 here is CASSQPREERADTQYF.

The chain uses TRBV27 and TRBJ1-1; no DNA is available, so the TRBD1 call from TCRdb remains unchecked. Germline values: CDR1 MNHEY, CDR2 SMNVEV (reference sequence). The CDR3 runs to 16 residues. The CDR3 here is CASNPTWGQWGTEAFF.

The V call is TRBV11-2, the J call TRBJ2-4; TCRdb outputs TRBD1, but without DNA this stays unchecked. The CDR3 extends over 13 amino acids. Germline CDR1 reads SGHAT; CDR2 reads FQNNGV. CDR3 sequence: CASSRIQVDIKYF. The entire variable domain, with the rest obtained from reference TRBV11-2 and TRBJ2-4, is as follows: EAGVAQSPRYKIIEKRQSVAFWCNPISGHATLYWYQQILGQGPKLLIQFQNNGVVDDSQLPKDRFSAERLKGVDSTLKIQPAKLEDSAVYLCASSRIQVDIKYFGAGTRLSVL.

The J gene is TRBJ2-5, the V gene TRBV29-1. CDR1 SQVTM and CDR2 ANQGSEA come from the germline V gene. The CDR3 spans 11 residues. CDR3 in amino acids: CSVEQVGTQYF.

The chain carries TRBV27 and TRBJ1-6. Germline V gene sequence: CDR1 MNHEY, CDR2 SMNVEV (reference sequence). The CDR3 is made up of 12 amino acids. The CDR3 region is CASSSRISPLHF.

V and J are TRBV7-9 and TRBJ1-4. This CDR3 is built from 17 residues. Germline V gene sequence: CDR1 SEHNR, CDR2 FQNEAQ (reference sequence). The CDR3 region is CASSSRDKRTTNEKLFF.

The chain recombines TRBV27 with TRBJ2-4; TCRdb outputs TRBD2, but without DNA this stays unchecked. The germline V gene has CDR1 MNHEY and CDR2 SMNVEV (reference sequence). This CDR3 contains 13 residues. The CDR3 reads CASSTPLADIQYF.

The chain combines TRBV12-3 or TRBV12-4 with TRBJ2-5; the D gene TCRdb calls, TRBD1, cannot be checked with no DNA. CDR3 size: 14 residues. The CDR3 sequence: CASSRDRGEETQYF.

The CDR3 region is CASCMGQGAWGEQFF. The chain joins TRBV5-4 to TRBJ2-1; TCRdb's assignment of TRBD1 cannot be checked, as there is no DNA. CDR3 length equals 15 residues. Germline values: CDR1 SGHNT, CDR2 YYREEE (reference sequence).

The gene calls are TRBV12-5 and TRBJ2-1. This CDR3 is 15 amino acids long. CDR1 is LGHNT, CDR2 FRNRAP, per germline. CDR3 sequence: CASGQGEVSYNEQFF.

The chain recombines TRBV4-1 with TRBJ1-4; TCRdb indicates TRBD1, and absent DNA this call remains unverified. The length of the CDR3 is 16 residues. Germline V gene sequence: CDR1 MGHRA, CDR2 YSYEKL. CDR3 loop: CASSHYAPGGNEKLFF.

The chain employs TRBV7-9 and TRBJ2-7. This CDR3 contains 13 residues. Germline V gives CDR1 SEHNR, CDR2 FQNEAQ (reference sequence). CDR3 residues: CASSFSSIYEQYF.

The rearrangement joins TRBV9 to TRBJ2-5; TCRdb returns TRBD2, unconfirmable since there is no DNA. Germline V gene lookup returns CDR1 SGDLS and CDR2 YYNGEE. The CDR3 runs to 17 residues. CDR3 residues: CASSGLAGGNEEETQYF.

V is TRBV28 and J is TRBJ2-7; TCRdb indicates TRBD1, and absent DNA this call remains unverified. Germline V gene lookup returns CDR1 MDHEN and CDR2 SYDVKM. The CDR3 sequence is 14 residues long. The CDR3: CASSFRGPGYEQYF.

This chain joins TRBV7-9 and TRBJ2-1. The length of the CDR3 is 12 residues. CDR1 is SEHNR and CDR2 is FQNEAQ in the germline V gene (reference sequence). This CDR3 is CASSPGVNEQFF.

This chain connects TRBV7-3 to TRBJ1-2. Germline CDR1 and CDR2: SGHTA and FQGTGA. The CDR3 covers 13 residues. The CDR3 loop reads CASSLNRNYGYTF.

The genes are TRBV28 and TRBJ2-2; TCRdb outputs TRBD1, but without DNA this stays unchecked. The CDR3 covers 14 residues. Per germline, CDR1 MDHEN and CDR2 SYDVKM. CDR3 sequence: CASSLLSGGGELFF.

The chain uses TRBV15 and TRBJ2-1. Germline CDR1 LNHNV, CDR2 YYDKDF (reference sequence). The CDR3 length is 16 residues. This chain's CDR3 is CATSRDGAGAHNEQFF.

The V gene is TRBV9, the J gene TRBJ2-1; TCRdb lists TRBD1, though no DNA is available to test this call. Germline assignment: CDR1 SGDLS and CDR2 YYNGEE. The CDR3 is made up of 17 amino acids. This CDR3 reads CASSPHGTPLPNNEQFF.

This chain connects TRBV4-1 to TRBJ2-3; with no DNA, the TCRdb D assignment of TRBD2 cannot be verified. Per the germline V gene, CDR1 is MGHRA and CDR2 is YSYEKL. This CDR3 spans 18 amino acids. This CDR3 reads CASSMGSSGDPFTDTQYF.

The rearrangement joins TRBV4-3 to TRBJ2-4; as DNA is missing, the TRBD1 call by TCRdb cannot be tested. Germline CDR1 and CDR2: LGHNA and YSLEER. The CDR3 is 16 residues long. The CDR3: CASSQDWDRVKNIQYF.

The chain uses TRBV5-1 and TRBJ2-5; no DNA is available, so the TRBD1 call from TCRdb remains unchecked. This CDR3 spans 16 amino acids. Germline-derived CDR1 and CDR2 are SGHRS and YFSETQ. CDR3 sequence reads: CASSGTGTGMVETQYF. Filled out from reference TRBV5-1 and TRBJ2-5, the complete variable domain reads KAGVTQTPRYLIKTRGQQVTLSCSPISGHRSVSWYQQTPGQGLQFLFEYFSETQRNKGNFPGRFSGRQFSNSRSEMNVSTLELGDSALYLCASSGTGTGMVETQYFGPGTRLLVL.

Here the CDR3 reads CASSLSVQGRTYEQYF. The chain links TRBV6-5 to TRBJ2-7; without DNA, the TCRdb call of TRBD1 cannot be checked. CDR1 is MNHEY, CDR2 SVGAGI, per germline. The CDR3 is 16 amino acids.

The chain is built from TRBV7-9 and TRBJ2-7; TCRdb outputs TRBD1, but without DNA this stays unchecked. The CDR3 has 16 residues. Germline V gene data show CDR1 as SEHNR and CDR2 as FQNEAQ (reference sequence). The CDR3 protein is CASSAGGGPNSYEQYF.

The chain has TRBV7-9 and TRBJ2-3; TCRdb's D call, TRBD1, is unchecked because there is no DNA. Germline CDR1 is SEHNR and CDR2 is FQNEAQ (reference sequence). CDR3 length: 15 residues. The CDR3 loop reads CASSFRDKYTDTQYF.

V and J are TRBV28 and TRBJ2-1; TCRdb returns TRBD1, unconfirmable since there is no DNA. This CDR3 is 15 amino acids long. Per germline, CDR1 MDHEN and CDR2 SYDVKM. CDR3 amino acids: CASSLRPGQINEQFF.

V usage is TRBV12-3 or TRBV12-4 and J usage is TRBJ2-7. The CDR3 covers 13 residues. Here the CDR3 reads CASSLGPVYEQYF.

The chain joins TRBV15 to TRBJ2-2; TCRdb reports TRBD1, a call that lacks DNA to check it against. The germline V gene has CDR1 LNHNV and CDR2 YYDKDF (reference sequence). The CDR3 is 14 residues long. The CDR3 loop reads CATSSDRDTGELFF.